In its sample, the clone carrying this T cell receptor beta chain was seen a few times. Trimming left V 7 bases short and J 1 base short, with 10 bases between. Germline CDR1 is WSHSY and CDR2 is SAAADI. This CDR3 contains 14 residues. The authors prepared the TCRbeta library with unique molecular identifiers. TCRdb reprocessed the PCR reads via MiXCR and lists one record per CDR3 protein. The table lists around 700,000 distinct CDR3 sequences, over 10% of them singletons. This sample was included in a study of T-cell reconstitution after alpha-beta-depleted transplantation in children. The V call is TRBV10-2, the J call TRBJ2-2; no clear D. The sequences come from PBMCs, collected before TCRalphabeta/CD19-depleted stem cell transplant. This receptor was identified in a girl aged 2-10 years with congenital amegakaryocytic thrombocytopenia, due to receive a stem cell transplant. In DNA form, the CDR3 reads TGCGCCAGCACGAGACCGATGAACACCGGGGAGCTGTTTTTT. It codes for CASTRPMNTGELFF.